The rows below give T cell receptor beta chains drawn from one sample of a study of T cell repertoires in cytomegalovirus infection. TCRdb independently ran MiXCR on the reads; one entry per CDR3 protein. The data contain some 480,000 distinct CDR3 sequences, roughly 34% of them seen just once; the ten biggest clones take up roughly 16%. These receptors' antigens are unknown. The specimen was cultured PBMCs, collected from culture after CMV antigen stimulation. These receptors all stem from a human donor in good health (CMV status not recorded). Some clones in this sample may be carry-over from other donors' samples. CDR3s include the opening cysteine and the closing phenylalanine or tryptophan. A D gene is named only where the DNA matches it firmly. Clone size is stated in some rows and not others, as once, few, many or a class when expanded.

j_call: TRBJ2-1
clone_size: NA
v_call: TRBV7-7
cdr3_length: 14
d_call: TRBD2
cdr3_nt: TGTGCTAGCAGCCAAACGGGGACTAGTTCTGAGCAGTTCTTC
cdr3_aa: CASSQTGTSSEQFF

j_call: TRBJ2-1
clone_size: many
v_call: TRBV7-2
cdr3_length: 15
d_call: TRBD2
cdr3_nt: TGTGCCAGCAGCGATAATAGCGGGAGCTACAATGAGCAGTTCTTC
cdr3_aa: CASSDNSGSYNEQFF

j_call: TRBJ2-5
clone_size: NA
v_call: TRBV5-1
cdr3_length: 15
d_call: NA
cdr3_nt: TGCGCCAGCAGCTTCTTTTCGGGGGAGCAAGAGACCCAGTACTTC
cdr3_aa: CASSFFSGEQETQYF

j_call: TRBJ2-1
clone_size: NA
v_call: TRBV6-2/TRBV6-3
cdr3_length: 15
d_call: TRBD2
cdr3_nt: TGTGCCAGCAGTTACTCGAGGGACTACCCCAATGAGCAGTTCTTC
cdr3_aa: CASSYSRDYPNEQFF

j_call: TRBJ1-5
clone_size: few
v_call: TRBV12-3/TRBV12-4
cdr3_length: 16
d_call: TRBD1
cdr3_nt: TGTGCCAGCAGCCTCAGGACAGGGGGACTCGGTCAGCCCCAGCATTTT
cdr3_aa: CASSLRTGGLGQPQHF

j_call: TRBJ1-2
clone_size: NA
v_call: TRBV29-1
cdr3_length: 13
d_call: NA
cdr3_nt: TGCAGCGCTATTCCCCTTACGGATCTTGGCTACACCTTC
cdr3_aa: CSAIPLTDLGYTF

j_call: TRBJ2-1
clone_size: few
v_call: TRBV19
cdr3_length: 13
d_call: NA
cdr3_nt: TGTGCCAGTAGCCCAACGACCTGGGGTGAGCAGTTCTTC
cdr3_aa: CASSPTTWGEQFF

j_call: TRBJ1-1
clone_size: NA
v_call: TRBV18
cdr3_length: 15
d_call: TRBD1
cdr3_nt: TGTGCCAGCTCACCAGGGGAGGGGGCGATAACTGAAGCTTTCTTT
cdr3_aa: CASSPGEGAITEAFF

j_call: TRBJ2-7
clone_size: NA
v_call: TRBV6-2/TRBV6-3
cdr3_length: 15
d_call: TRBD1
cdr3_nt: TGTGCCAGCAGTAGCCGACGACAGGGGGTGATCGAGCAGTACTTC
cdr3_aa: CASSSRRQGVIEQYF

j_call: TRBJ2-5
clone_size: NA
v_call: TRBV4-3
cdr3_length: 15
d_call: TRBD2
cdr3_nt: TGCGCCAGCACCGTGAAAGCGGGACCACAGGAGACCCAGTACTTC
cdr3_aa: CASTVKAGPQETQYF

j_call: TRBJ2-7
clone_size: NA
v_call: TRBV6-2/TRBV6-3
cdr3_length: 16
d_call: NA
cdr3_nt: TGTGCCAGCAGTTACGAGGGGGGAACTAAATTCTACGAGCAGTACTTC
cdr3_aa: CASSYEGGTKFYEQYF

j_call: TRBJ2-7
clone_size: few
v_call: TRBV6-2/TRBV6-3
cdr3_length: 11
d_call: TRBD2
cdr3_nt: TGTGCCAGCAGTTACTCAGCGGGAACCTACTTC
cdr3_aa: CASSYSAGTYF

j_call: TRBJ1-1
clone_size: many
v_call: TRBV7-2
cdr3_length: 13
d_call: NA
cdr3_nt: TGTGCCAGCAGCTTCCAGGTGAACACTGAAGCTTTCTTT
cdr3_aa: CASSFQVNTEAFF

j_call: TRBJ1-2
clone_size: many
v_call: TRBV5-6
cdr3_length: 15
d_call: NA
cdr3_nt: TGTGCCACAAGCTCTACTGGGCAGGGACTTTATGGCTACACCTTC
cdr3_aa: CATSSTGQGLYGYTF

j_call: TRBJ2-3
clone_size: NA
v_call: TRBV15
cdr3_length: 18
d_call: TRBD2
cdr3_nt: TGTGCCACCAGCTCTCCAGGCACTAGCGGGAGGAGCACAGATACGCAGTATTTT
cdr3_aa: CATSSPGTSGRSTDTQYF

j_call: TRBJ2-5
clone_size: NA
v_call: TRBV7-2
cdr3_length: 16
d_call: TRBD2
cdr3_nt: TGTGCCAGCAGCCGCTGGACTAGCGGGATCCAAGAGACCCAGTACTTC
cdr3_aa: CASSRWTSGIQETQYF

j_call: TRBJ1-1
clone_size: few
v_call: TRBV25-1
cdr3_length: 15
d_call: TRBD1
cdr3_nt: TGTGCCAGCAGTGGACCGCAGGGGGCGTTCACTGAAGCTTTCTTT
cdr3_aa: CASSGPQGAFTEAFF

j_call: TRBJ2-2
clone_size: few
v_call: TRBV12-3/TRBV12-4
cdr3_length: 16
d_call: TRBD1
cdr3_nt: TGTGCCAGCATCTTAGGGGACAGGGTGTTAACCGGGGAGCTGTTTTTT
cdr3_aa: CASILGDRVLTGELFF

j_call: TRBJ2-1
clone_size: few
v_call: TRBV27
cdr3_length: 15
d_call: TRBD2
cdr3_nt: TGTGCCAGCAGTCCTTCGCCTAGCGGGGATAATGAGCAGTTCTTC
cdr3_aa: CASSPSPSGDNEQFF

j_call: TRBJ2-3
clone_size: NA
v_call: TRBV27
cdr3_length: 13
d_call: NA
cdr3_nt: TGTGCCAGCAGTTTCAGGGACGCAGATACGCAGTATTTT
cdr3_aa: CASSFRDADTQYF

j_call: TRBJ2-1
clone_size: few
v_call: TRBV4-1
cdr3_length: 14
d_call: NA
cdr3_nt: TGCGCCAGCAGCCAAGCTGTCACCGCATATGAGCAGTTCTTC
cdr3_aa: CASSQAVTAYEQFF

j_call: TRBJ2-1
clone_size: NA
v_call: TRBV6-2/TRBV6-3
cdr3_length: 17
d_call: TRBD2
cdr3_nt: TGTGCCAGCACCCCTGTTACTAGCGGGGGTATAAAGGGTGAGCAGTTCTTC
cdr3_aa: CASTPVTSGGIKGEQFF

j_call: TRBJ1-1
clone_size: NA
v_call: TRBV29-1
cdr3_length: 11
d_call: NA
cdr3_nt: TGCAGCGCTACTATGAGCACTGAAGCTTTCTTT
cdr3_aa: CSATMSTEAFF

j_call: TRBJ1-1
clone_size: NA
v_call: TRBV28
cdr3_length: 15
d_call: NA
cdr3_nt: TGTGCCAGCAGTTTAGCGGGGATGGCGAGCACTGAAGCTTTCTTT
cdr3_aa: CASSLAGMASTEAFF

j_call: TRBJ1-3
clone_size: NA
v_call: TRBV27
cdr3_length: 15
d_call: NA
cdr3_nt: TGTGCCAGCAGTTTATCGAAACAGGGTGGAAACACCATATATTTT
cdr3_aa: CASSLSKQGGNTIYF

j_call: TRBJ2-1
clone_size: NA
v_call: TRBV5-1
cdr3_length: 15
d_call: TRBD2
cdr3_nt: TGCGCCAGCAGCTTCGATTCAGCGGGAGGGAATGAGCAGTTCTTC
cdr3_aa: CASSFDSAGGNEQFF

j_call: TRBJ1-5
clone_size: few
v_call: TRBV12-3/TRBV12-4
cdr3_length: 13
d_call: TRBD1
cdr3_nt: TGTGCCAGCAGGCAGGGGGATACTCAGCCCCAGCATTTT
cdr3_aa: CASRQGDTQPQHF

j_call: TRBJ1-5
clone_size: many
v_call: TRBV6-1
cdr3_length: 14
d_call: TRBD1
cdr3_nt: TGTGCCAGCAGGTCGGACAGGGGGCTTTCACCCCAGCATTTT
cdr3_aa: CASRSDRGLSPQHF

j_call: TRBJ2-3
clone_size: few
v_call: TRBV19
cdr3_length: 13
d_call: NA
cdr3_nt: TGTGCCAGTAGTATTCAGGGAACAGATACGCAGTATTTT
cdr3_aa: CASSIQGTDTQYF

j_call: TRBJ2-5
clone_size: NA
v_call: TRBV10-3
cdr3_length: 13
d_call: NA
cdr3_nt: TGTGCCATCATGGCGGGGAGAGAAGAGACCCAGTACTTC
cdr3_aa: CAIMAGREETQYF

j_call: TRBJ2-7
clone_size: few
v_call: TRBV7-2
cdr3_length: 11
d_call: NA
cdr3_nt: TGTGCCAGCAGCTCGGGGAACGAGCAGTACTTC
cdr3_aa: CASSSGNEQYF

j_call: TRBJ1-2
clone_size: NA
v_call: TRBV20-1
cdr3_length: 13
d_call: TRBD1
cdr3_nt: TGCAGTGCCACGCTGGGACAGGGTTTTGGCTACACCTTC
cdr3_aa: CSATLGQGFGYTF

j_call: TRBJ2-4
clone_size: NA
v_call: TRBV11-1
cdr3_length: 16
d_call: NA
cdr3_nt: TGTGCCAGCAGCTTAACGGGAGAACTAGCCAAAAACATTCAGTACTTC
cdr3_aa: CASSLTGELAKNIQYF

j_call: TRBJ1-1
clone_size: few
v_call: TRBV4-3
cdr3_length: 17
d_call: TRBD1
cdr3_nt: TGCGCCAGCAGCCAGAGTCGTTCCGGACAGGGGAACACTGAAGCTTTCTTT
cdr3_aa: CASSQSRSGQGNTEAFF

j_call: TRBJ2-5
clone_size: NA
v_call: TRBV5-4
cdr3_length: 14
d_call: NA
cdr3_nt: TGTGCCAGCAGCTTCGGACCGGGAGAAGAGACCCAGTACTTC
cdr3_aa: CASSFGPGEETQYF

j_call: TRBJ1-1
clone_size: many
v_call: TRBV29-1
cdr3_length: 14
d_call: TRBD1
cdr3_nt: TGCAGCGGCAAGACAGGGTTTGGGAACACTGAAGCTTTCTTT
cdr3_aa: CSGKTGFGNTEAFF